This TCR beta chain was recorded in a study of shared clonotypes between healthy human individuals. About the study: Three CD4 naive, three CD4 memory, two CD8 naive and one CD8 memory plate were used per donor.

Study conclusions and caveats: Donor clonotype sharing was expected to depend on sequencing depth.

Remarks on this clone: The antigen remains unidentified.

At deep level, the assay was performed. An approximately 200 ng quantity of DNA, tens of thousands of T cell genomes, went into the sorted-subset replicate PCRs. The assay was immunoSEQ multiplex PCR, and TCRdb's table has in-frame clones only and misses some. The sample gives some 1.1 million clones, around three quarters of which show up once; roughly 0.82% is in the top ten. The CDR3 consists of 16 residues. Trimming left V 3 bases short and J 0 bases short, with 12 bases between. Germline assignment: CDR1 MDHEN and CDR2 SYDVKM. This sequence originates from a man between 18 and 35 years old in good health. Some clones in this sample may be carry-over from other donors' samples. Sequenced material: memory CD4+ T cells from PBMCs. This sample's subset: CD45RA-negative fraction. The gene calls are TRBV28 and TRBJ1-5, with TRBD1 as a possible D gene (5 bases). DNA of the CDR3: TGTGCCAGCAGTTTGGGGGGTTTCTATAGCAATCAGCCCCAGCATTTT. Its translation is CASSLGGFYSNQPQHF.